These 8 T cell receptor beta chains originate from one sample sequenced in a study of early T cells in non-severe SARS-CoV-2 infection. From the 5' RACE reads, TCRdb called clonotypes with MiXCR, one entry per CDR3 protein. The profile shows about 44,000 distinct CDR3 sequences, roughly 6% of them singletons. The sequencing input was whole blood. These receptors originate from an adult who was a healthcare worker with PCR-confirmed SARS-CoV-2 infection or an uninfected control (not recorded which).

Ten or more counts support this clonotype. V usage is TRBV27 and J usage is TRBJ2-5, with D tentatively TRBD2 (5 bases). In germline, CDR1 is MNHEY, CDR2 SMNVEV (reference sequence). The CDR3 length is 14 residues. V dropped 5 bases and J dropped 0 bases, with 10 bases sitting between them. CDR3 nucleotides: TGTGCCAGCAGTCCAAAGGACTACCAAGAGACCCAGTACTTC. This encodes CASSPKDYQETQYF.

This clonotype was seen many times. This rearrangement joins TRBV20-1 to TRBJ2-5; unclear D gene. Trimming shortened V by 3 bases and J by 1 base, and 12 bases separated the two germline ends. In germline, CDR1 is DFQATT, CDR2 SNEGSKA (reference sequence). This CDR3 is built from 14 residues. CDR3 protein: CSARDVGIQETQYF. The CDR3 DNA is TGCAGTGCTAGGGACGTTGGGATCCAAGAGACCCAGTACTTC.

This clonotype has a count of ten or more. The chain has TRBV4-1 and TRBJ2-7, with a weak D call TRBD1 (6 bases). Germline lookup yields CDR1 MGHRA and CDR2 YSYEKL. The CDR3 runs 16 residues. Deletions cut 0 bases from V and 5 bases from J, with 17 bases between. The CDR3, as DNA: TGCGCCAGCAGCCAAGATCGGGCAGGGGCCCGGGACGAGCAGTACTTC. Amino acids: CASSQDRAGARDEQYF.

This clonotype was counted ten times or more. CDR3 sequence reads: CASSPGQNQPQHF. The CDR3 nucleotides are TGTGCCAGCTCACCGGGTCAAAATCAGCCCCAGCATTTT. The chain links TRBV18 to TRBJ1-5; D unresolved. CDR1 is KGHSH and CDR2 is LQKENI in the germline V gene. The CDR3 is 13 amino acids. The ends were cut back, 3 bases at V and 4 bases at J, with 7 bases in the middle.

This clonotype occurred many times. The V and J genes are TRBV11-3 and TRBJ2-7; D is undetermined. V lost 5 bases to trimming and J lost 3 bases, with 11 bases between them. The CDR3 sequence is 13 residues long. The germline V gene encodes CDR1 SGHNT and CDR2 YENEEA. CDR3 loop: CASSMGSHYEQYF. CDR3 in DNA: TGTGCCAGCAGCATGGGCAGCCACTACGAGCAGTACTTC.

In its sample, this clonotype was seen many times. The gene calls are TRBV19 and TRBJ2-1; the match to TRBD2 covers 7 bases. Losses at the gene ends were 4 bases for V and 0 bases for J; bases not matched to a gene: 9. CDR1 is LNHDA and CDR2 is SQIVND in the germline V gene (reference sequence). The CDR3 covers 17 residues. The CDR3 nucleotides read TGTGCCAGTAGTAACCGGGACTACCTGAGCTCCTACAATGAGCAGTTCTTC. It translates to CASSNRDYLSSYNEQFF.

This chain uses TRBV6-1 with TRBJ2-3; 10 positions agree with TRBD1. The length of the CDR3 is 17 residues. V lost 3 bases and J lost 0; bases outside the gene matches: 6. The germline V gene has CDR1 MNHNS and CDR2 SASEGT. The CDR3 bases are TGTGCCAGCAGTGAGGGGACAGGGGTCATAAGCACAGATACGCAGTATTTT. Translating gives CASSEGTGVISTDTQYF.

This clonotype rates as medium-sized. This chain links TRBV3-1 with TRBJ2-7, with a possible D match to TRBD1 (6 bases). V was trimmed by 4 bases and J by 5 bases, leaving 12 bases between them. This CDR3 has 13 residues. Germline loops: CDR1 LGHDT, CDR2 YNNKEL (reference sequence). The CDR3 protein is CASSLETGHEQYF. CDR3 sequence (DNA): TGTGCCAGCAGCCTAGAGACAGGCCACGAGCAGTACTTC.